The 9 T cell receptor beta chains presented below share a single source sample, sequenced in a study of T-cell reconstitution after alpha-beta-depleted transplantation in children. This sample's TCRbeta library carried unique molecular identifier barcodes. MiXCR was run by TCRdb on the PCR reads, yielding one entry per CDR3 protein. This sample has hundreds of thousands of distinct CDR3 sequences, with about 21% found just once. This specimen consisted of PBMCs, mostly from graft donor cells, obtained 360 days after TCRalphabeta/CD19-depleted stem cell transplant. These receptors were taken from a boy in the first two years of life who had a stem cell transplant for acute myeloid leukemia, so the T cells may come from the graft donor.

This sequence joins TRBV5-1 and TRBJ2-7, with D perhaps TRBD1 (6 bases). V lost 1 base, J lost 6 bases, and 11 bases lay in between. Germline values: CDR1 SGHRS, CDR2 YFSETQ. The CDR3 runs to 13 residues. Here the CDR3 DNA reads TGCGCCAGCAGCTTGACAGGGCTCGCCGAGCAGTACTTC. Protein product: CASSLTGLAEQYF.

This clonotype showed up just a few times. The chain couples TRBV4-3 to TRBJ2-2, with a weak D call TRBD1 (6 bases). The length of the CDR3 is 16 residues. CDR1 is LGHNA and CDR2 is YSLEER in the germline V gene. Trimming stripped 0 bases from V and 1 base from J, with 9 bases between. The DNA of the CDR3 is TGCGCCAGCAGCCAAGACTGGACAGTGAACACCGGGGAGCTGTTTTTT. As protein: CASSQDWTVNTGELFF.

This clonotype was seen only a few times. The gene calls are TRBV20-1 and TRBJ1-1; D is ambiguous. V was clipped by 3 bases and J by 8 bases, with 10 bases between them. The CDR3 loop spans 11 amino acids. CDR1 and CDR2 (germline): DFQATT, SNEGSKA (reference sequence). The CDR3 is CSASQGGEAFF. CDR3 bases: TGCAGTGCTAGCCAAGGAGGGGAAGCTTTCTTT.

The chain has TRBV20-1 and TRBJ1-3; D is possibly TRBD1 (5 bases). In germline, CDR1 is DFQATT, CDR2 SNEGSKA (reference sequence). This CDR3 has 17 amino acids. V dropped 0 bases and J dropped 0 bases, with 15 bases sitting between them. CDR3 sequence reads: CSARDRGAARSGNTIYF. CDR3 coding DNA: TGCAGTGCTAGAGATCGCGGGGCGGCCCGCTCTGGAAACACCATATATTTT.

J is TRBJ2-1 and V is TRBV7-2; 9 positions match TRBD2. Per germline, CDR1 SGHTA and CDR2 FQGNSA. This CDR3 contains 15 residues. V shed 7 bases, J shed 7 bases, and the junction held 11 bases outside the gene matches. The CDR3 DNA follows: TGTGCCAGCATCAATACCCCTCTAGCGGGGAATGAGCAGTTCTTC. Encoded protein: CASINTPLAGNEQFF.

This clonotype was counted many times. V usage is TRBV12-3 or TRBV12-4 and J usage is TRBJ1-1; D uncertain. V was cut by 6 bases and J by 3 bases, with 14 bases left in between. CDR3 size: 14 residues. The CDR3: CASSILSGDTEAFF. The DNA for the CDR3 is TGTGCCAGCAGCATACTCAGCGGGGACACTGAAGCTTTCTTT.

This clonotype has at least ten counts. The chain uses TRBV11-2 and TRBJ2-7; TRBD1 agrees at 7 bases. This CDR3 region has 18 residues. V gave up 5 bases and J gave up 5 bases; unmatched junction bases: 21. CDR1 and CDR2 from the germline V gene are SGHAT and FQNNGV. CDR3 in amino acids: CASSHDRDSRIRGDEQYF. Here the CDR3 DNA reads TGTGCCAGCAGCCATGACAGGGATAGCCGGATCAGGGGTGACGAGCAGTACTTC. The whole variable domain, filled in from reference TRBV11-2 and TRBJ2-7, reads EAGVAQSPRYKIIEKRQSVAFWCNPISGHATLYWYQQILGQGPKLLIQFQNNGVVDDSQLPKDRFSAERLKGVDSTLKIQPAKLEDSAVYLCASSHDRDSRIRGDEQYFGPGTRLTVT.

V is TRBV20-1 and J is TRBJ2-7; 8 nucleotides match TRBD2. The CDR3 has 13 residues. V trimming: 1 base; J trimming: 6 bases; junction bases outside the gene matches: 5. Per germline, CDR1 DFQATT and CDR2 SNEGSKA (reference sequence). The CDR3 spells CSARGAGVSEQYF. The CDR3 coding sequence is TGCAGTGCTAGAGGAGCGGGGGTATCCGAGCAGTACTTC.

The rearrangement uses TRBV20-1 and TRBJ1-2; a weak D match, TRBD1 (5 bases). CDR1 and CDR2 (germline): DFQATT, SNEGSKA (reference sequence). The germline V and J ends were trimmed by 0 bases and 4 bases, with 9 bases remaining between them. The CDR3 sequence is 13 residues long. CDR3 nucleotide sequence: TGCAGTGCTAGAGACCCAGGGCCCTATGGCTACACCTTC. Translated: CSARDPGPYGYTF.